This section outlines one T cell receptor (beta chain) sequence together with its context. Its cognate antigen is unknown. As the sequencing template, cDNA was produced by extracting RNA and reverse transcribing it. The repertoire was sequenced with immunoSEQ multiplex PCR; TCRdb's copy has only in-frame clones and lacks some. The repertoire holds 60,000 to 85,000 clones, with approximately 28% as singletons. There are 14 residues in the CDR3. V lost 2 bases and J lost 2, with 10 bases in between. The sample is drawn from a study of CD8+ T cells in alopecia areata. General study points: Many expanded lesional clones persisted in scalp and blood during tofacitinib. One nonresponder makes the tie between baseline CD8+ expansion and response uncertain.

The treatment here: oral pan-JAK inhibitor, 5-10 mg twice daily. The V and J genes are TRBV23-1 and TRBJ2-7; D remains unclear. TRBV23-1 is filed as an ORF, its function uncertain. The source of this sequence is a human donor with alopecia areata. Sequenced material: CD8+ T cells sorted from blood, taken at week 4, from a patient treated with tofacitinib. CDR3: CASSQRPRPYEQYF. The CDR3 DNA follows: TGCGCCAGCAGTCAACGGCCGCGCCCCTACGAGCAGTACTTC.